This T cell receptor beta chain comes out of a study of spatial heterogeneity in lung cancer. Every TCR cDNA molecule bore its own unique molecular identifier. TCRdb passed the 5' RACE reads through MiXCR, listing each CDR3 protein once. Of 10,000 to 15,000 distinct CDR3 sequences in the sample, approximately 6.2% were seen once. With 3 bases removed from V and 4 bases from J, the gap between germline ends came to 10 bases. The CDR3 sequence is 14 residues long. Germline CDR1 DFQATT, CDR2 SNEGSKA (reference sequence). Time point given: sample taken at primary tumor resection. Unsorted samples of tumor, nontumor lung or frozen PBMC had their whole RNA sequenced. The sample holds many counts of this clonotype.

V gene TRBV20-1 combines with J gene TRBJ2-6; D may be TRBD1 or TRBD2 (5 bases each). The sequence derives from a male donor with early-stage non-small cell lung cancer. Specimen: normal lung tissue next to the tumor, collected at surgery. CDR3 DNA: TGCAGTGCTAGCGAGGGGAGAGGGGCCAACGTCCTGACTTTC. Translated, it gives CSASEGRGANVLTF.